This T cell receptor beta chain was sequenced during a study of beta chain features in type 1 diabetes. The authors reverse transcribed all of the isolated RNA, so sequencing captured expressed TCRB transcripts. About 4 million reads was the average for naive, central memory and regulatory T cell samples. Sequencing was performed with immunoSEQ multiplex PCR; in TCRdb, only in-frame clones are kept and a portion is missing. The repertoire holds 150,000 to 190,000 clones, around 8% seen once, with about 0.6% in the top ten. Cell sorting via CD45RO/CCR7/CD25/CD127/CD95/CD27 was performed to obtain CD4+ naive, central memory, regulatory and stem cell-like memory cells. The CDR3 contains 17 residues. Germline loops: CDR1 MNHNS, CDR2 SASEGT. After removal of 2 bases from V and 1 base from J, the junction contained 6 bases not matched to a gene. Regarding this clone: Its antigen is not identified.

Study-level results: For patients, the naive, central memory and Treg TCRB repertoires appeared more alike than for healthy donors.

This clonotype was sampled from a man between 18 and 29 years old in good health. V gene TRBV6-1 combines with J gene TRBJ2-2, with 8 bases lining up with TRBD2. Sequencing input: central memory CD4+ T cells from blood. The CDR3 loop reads CASSESLLAGNTGELFF. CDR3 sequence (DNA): TGTGCCAGCAGTGAATCCCTCCTAGCGGGGAACACCGGGGAGCTGTTTTTT.